These 21 T cell receptor beta chains were sequenced from one sample in a study of cytomegalovirus exposure and HLA in healthy donors. PCR employed 60 Vbeta and 13 Jbeta primers. Clones were read by immunoSEQ multiplex PCR, and TCRdb kept only the in-frame ones, dropping some. The repertoire holds approximately 150,000 clones, about 80% seen once, with approximately 6.7% in the top ten. What was sequenced was PBMCs. These receptors originate from a man aged 25 to 40 in good health and CMV-seropositive.

The rearrangement uses TRBV6-4 and TRBJ1-3, with TRBD1 identical over 7 bases. The germline V gene encodes CDR1 MRHNA and CDR2 SNTAGT. V shed 6 bases and J 0 bases; nucleotides not matched to a gene: 5. The CDR3 has 15 amino acids. The CDR3 DNA reads as TGTGCCAGCAGAGAACAGGGGATCTCTGGAAACACCATATATTTT. It encodes CASREQGISGNTIYF.

The CDR3 DNA follows: TGTGCCAGCAGCACCCTCGGAGGCTACGAGCAGTACTTC. Protein product: CASSTLGGYEQYF. The rearrangement uses TRBV7-2 and TRBJ2-7; TRBD2 is a possible D gene (5 bases). V lost 5 bases to trimming and J lost 3 bases, with 11 bases between them. The CDR3 extends over 13 amino acids. Germline lookup yields CDR1 SGHTA and CDR2 FQGNSA.

V usage is TRBV4-2 and J usage is TRBJ2-3, with D tentatively TRBD1 (6 bases). Trimming pared 2 bases from V and 2 bases from J, leaving 11 bases between. There are 15 residues in the CDR3. The germline CDR1 and CDR2 sequences are LGHNA and YNFKEQ. The CDR3 loop reads CASSQLRQDTDTQYF. CDR3 in DNA: TGTGCCAGCAGCCAACTGAGACAGGACACAGATACGCAGTATTTT.

The rearrangement joins TRBV27 to TRBJ2-5; 7 nucleotides agree with TRBD2. The CDR3 runs 15 residues. From germline, CDR1 is MNHEY and CDR2 SMNVEV (reference sequence). The junction had 18 bases not matched to a gene; V was cut back by 8 bases and J by 9 bases. The CDR3 loop is CASSREVGELMAQYF. The CDR3 DNA reads TGTGCCAGCTCTCGGGAGGTGGGGGAACTGATGGCCCAGTACTTC.

This clone was found once. The rearrangement joins TRBV21-1 to TRBJ2-7; the table assigns TRBD1, which was not confirmed against the DNA. TRBV21-1 is recorded as a pseudogene. The CDR3 runs to 16 residues. DNA of the CDR3: TGTGCCAGCAGCAGAAAAACAGGTTTGGGTAAATACGAGCAGTACTTC. Protein sequence: CASSRKTGLGKYEQYF.

This rearrangement joins TRBV13 to TRBJ1-4; 7 bases match TRBD1. There are 15 residues in the CDR3. Germline CDR1 PRHDT, CDR2 FYEKMQ (reference sequence). V trimming: 4 bases; J trimming: 5 bases; junction bases outside the gene matches: 7. The CDR3 here is CASSYWDSENEKLFF. The CDR3 coding sequence is TGTGCCAGCAGCTATTGGGACAGCGAGAATGAAAAACTGTTTTTT.

In this sample, this clone turned up a few times. This chain connects TRBV5-4 to TRBJ1-1; D call uncertain. In germline, CDR1 is SGHNT, CDR2 YYREEE (reference sequence). V shed 2 bases and J shed 0 bases, with 8 bases lying between them. CDR3 length: 14 residues. CDR3 DNA sequence: TGTGCCAGCAGCTTACCCGGGATGAACACTGAAGCTTTCTTT. It encodes CASSLPGMNTEAFF.

In its sample, this clone was seen once. The chain employs TRBV27 and TRBJ2-2; 15 bases match TRBD2. The V segment lost 10 bases and the J segment 7 bases; nucleotides outside the gene matches: 7. The CDR3 runs 15 residues. The V gene's germline CDR1 is MNHEY and CDR2 SMNVEV (reference sequence). The CDR3 nucleotides are TGTGCCACAGGACTAGCGGGAGGGTTGGGCGGGGAGCTGTTTTTT. Translated, it gives CATGLAGGLGGELFF.

The chain has TRBV19 and TRBJ2-7; TRBD1 agrees at 7 bases. This CDR3 region has 14 residues. Unmatched junction bases numbered 14, after V lost 9 bases and J lost 6 bases. Germline CDR1 reads LNHDA; CDR2 reads SQIVND (reference sequence). CDR3 region: CASGQTDRVFEQYF. The CDR3 bases are TGTGCCAGCGGTCAGACCGACAGGGTTTTCGAGCAGTACTTC. The entire variable domain, with the rest obtained from reference TRBV19 and TRBJ2-7, is as follows: DGGITQSPKYLFRKEGQNVTLSCEQNLNHDAMYWYRQDPGQGLRLIYYSQIVNDFQKGDIAEGYSVSREKKESFPLTVTSAQKNPTAFYLCASGQTDRVFEQYFGPGTRLTVT.

The chain is built from TRBV4-2 and TRBJ2-7; 8 nucleotides match TRBD2. CDR3 length equals 15 residues. Germline CDR1 and CDR2: LGHNA and YNFKEQ. The junction had 5 bases not matched to a gene; V was cut back by 0 bases and J by 4 bases. The CDR3 DNA sequence: TGTGCCAGCAGCCAAGATTTGGCTAGCGGGTACGAGCAGTACTTC. Protein product: CASSQDLASGYEQYF.

CDR3 residues: CASSLETGIIGYTF. CDR3 DNA sequence: TGTGCCAGCAGCTTAGAGACAGGGATCATTGGCTACACCTTC. The chain couples TRBV7-9 to TRBJ1-2, with 7 bases fitting TRBD1. Germline V gives CDR1 SEHNR, CDR2 FQNEAQ (reference sequence). Losses at the gene ends were 1 base for V and 7 bases for J; bases not matched to a gene: 6. This CDR3 has 14 amino acids.

The genes are TRBV6-5 and TRBJ1-3; D ambiguous. Germline-derived CDR1 and CDR2 are MNHEY and SVGAGI. V lost 6 bases, J lost 4 bases, and 10 bases lay in between. This CDR3 comprises 13 residues. The CDR3 spells CASRPGSGNTIYF. CDR3 sequence (DNA): TGTGCCAGCAGACCCGGGAGCGGAAACACCATATATTTT.

V usage is TRBV6-5 and J usage is TRBJ1-1; no clear D. V was clipped by 2 bases and J by 1 base, with 5 bases between them. CDR3 length: 13 amino acids. Per germline, CDR1 MNHEY and CDR2 SVGAGI. CDR3 in DNA: TGTGCCAGCAGTTACGTGGCGAACACTGAAGCTTTCTTT. The encoded protein is CASSYVANTEAFF.

As regards this clone: One junction end disagrees with the germline gene, perhaps due to a read error. CDR3 loop: CSSSPPGSFEQYF. The CDR3 nucleotides read TGTTCCAGCAGCCCGCCGGGTAGCTTCGAGCAGTACTTC. The chain has TRBV7-9 and TRBJ2-7; D is unclear. This CDR3 is 13 amino acids long. Germline V gene lookup returns CDR1 SEHNR and CDR2 FQNEAQ (reference sequence).

This clone has only one observation. CDR3 sequence: CASSPWTGGRYQPQHF. CDR3 nucleotides: TGTGCCAGTAGTCCTTGGACAGGGGGAAGGTATCAGCCCCAGCATTTT. The chain employs TRBV19 and TRBJ1-5; 10 bases match TRBD1. Germline trimming cut 5 bases from V and 5 bases from J; bases unmatched to any gene: 9. The CDR3 runs 16 residues. CDR1 is LNHDA and CDR2 is SQIVND in the germline V gene (reference sequence).

V gene TRBV7-2 combines with J gene TRBJ2-3; 11 bases line up with TRBD2. CDR1 and CDR2 from the germline V gene are SGHTA and FQGNSA. Unmatched junction bases numbered 3, after V lost 1 base and J lost 3 bases. This CDR3 is built from 16 residues. CDR3 in amino acids: CASSLEGLAATDTQYF. The CDR3 DNA reads TGTGCCAGCAGCTTAGAGGGACTAGCGGCGACAGATACGCAGTATTTT.

J is TRBJ2-1 and V is TRBV19; 12 bases map to TRBD2. Trimming removed 5 bases from V and 6 bases from J; junction bases left unmatched: 5. The CDR3 has 15 residues. From germline, CDR1 is LNHDA and CDR2 SQIVND (reference sequence). CDR3 region: CASSPRLAGVNEQFF. The CDR3 DNA reads TGTGCCAGTAGTCCGAGACTAGCGGGAGTCAATGAGCAGTTCTTC.

CDR3 residues: CASSQVEGRGYTF. The CDR3 nucleotides read TGCGCCAGCAGCCAAGTAGAGGGTCGTGGCTACACCTTC. The V and J genes are TRBV4-1 and TRBJ1-2, with D unclear. V lost 1 base and J lost 7, with 10 bases in between. Per germline, CDR1 MGHRA and CDR2 YSYEKL. The CDR3 is made up of 13 amino acids.

V is TRBV7-9 and J is TRBJ2-2, with D possibly matching TRBD2 (5 bases). The CDR3 extends over 16 amino acids. The V and J ends lost 1 base and 3 bases respectively, with 12 bases between them. Germline lookup yields CDR1 SEHNR and CDR2 FQNEAQ (reference sequence). CDR3 in DNA: TGTGCCAGCAGCTTAGGCCGGACTCTTTACACCGGGGAGCTGTTTTTT. Its translation is CASSLGRTLYTGELFF.

The gene calls are TRBV18 and TRBJ2-7; D is unclear. Germline CDR1 is KGHSH and CDR2 is LQKENI. Between the trimmed V and J ends, which lost 2 bases and 5 bases, there was a span of 16 bases. This CDR3 has 15 residues. CDR3 nucleotides: TGTGCCAGCTCACCAAATGCGGAGCCTTCCGACGAGCAGTACTTC. This translates into CASSPNAEPSDEQYF.

The genes are TRBV2 and TRBJ1-4; tentative D call: TRBD1 (5 bases). Per the germline V gene, CDR1 is SNHLY and CDR2 is FYNNEI. The CDR3 sequence is 15 residues long. V was cut by 8 bases and J by 4 bases, with 17 bases left in between. CDR3 region: CASWRGSQSNEKLFF. The DNA of the CDR3 is TGTGCCAGCTGGAGGGGCAGCCAGAGTAATGAAAAACTGTTTTTT.